The 5 T cell receptor beta chains reported below all come from one sample, sequenced in a study of OX40 agonist ivuxolimab in advanced cancers. The method was immunoSEQ multiplex PCR; TCRdb's version includes in-frame clones alone and lacks a portion of them. Of 60,000 to 75,000 clones in the sample, 85% to 95% were seen once. The source material was CD4+ or CD8+ T cells sorted from blood, sampled in a trial of the OX40 agonist ivuxolimab. The receptors come from an adult with an advanced solid tumor such as melanoma, head and neck, liver or kidney cancer.

This chain connects TRBV14 to TRBJ1-4, with a tentative D call TRBD1 (5 bases). Germline CDR1 SGHDN, CDR2 FVKESK. CDR3 length: 13 amino acids. Trimming pared 5 bases from V and 6 bases from J, leaving 10 bases between. For the CDR3, the DNA is TGTGCCAGCAGCACCGGGACTTATGAAAAACTGTTTTTT. It is translated as CASSTGTYEKLFF.

The genes are TRBV2 and TRBJ2-7, with D perhaps TRBD1 (5 bases). V lost 4 bases, J lost 2 bases, and 12 bases lay in between. In germline, CDR1 is SNHLY, CDR2 FYNNEI. The CDR3 consists of 14 residues. The CDR3 nucleotides read TGTGCCAGCAGTGGGGGCCGTCATACCTACGAGCAGTACTTC. Translating gives CASSGGRHTYEQYF.

The rearrangement links TRBV10-2 to TRBJ1-2, with a tentative D call TRBD1 (5 bases). V dropped 0 bases and J dropped 0 bases, with 5 bases sitting between them. The CDR3 has 14 amino acids. Germline CDR1 reads WSHSY; CDR2 reads SAAADI. This chain's CDR3 is CASSESGANYGYTF. The CDR3 DNA follows: TGCGCCAGCAGTGAGTCGGGGGCTAACTATGGCTACACCTTC.

This chain connects TRBV19 to TRBJ1-2; a weak D match, TRBD1 (5 bases). This CDR3 has 14 amino acids. V was pared by 1 base and J by 4 bases, with 10 bases between. Germline loops: CDR1 LNHDA, CDR2 SQIVND (reference sequence). The CDR3 loop reads CASSIVGGVYGYTF. For the CDR3, the DNA is TGTGCCAGTAGTATAGTGGGGGGGGTCTATGGCTACACCTTC.

This clone was counted a single time. The V call is TRBV4-1, the J call TRBJ2-7; D is uncertain. V was trimmed by 2 bases and J by 6 bases, leaving 14 bases between them. Germline V gene data show CDR1 as MGHRA and CDR2 as YSYEKL. This CDR3 is 14 amino acids long. The CDR3 DNA reads as TGCGCCAGCAGCCAAAAGGTGCTGGGTTCCGAGCAGTACTTC. Its translation is CASSQKVLGSEQYF.